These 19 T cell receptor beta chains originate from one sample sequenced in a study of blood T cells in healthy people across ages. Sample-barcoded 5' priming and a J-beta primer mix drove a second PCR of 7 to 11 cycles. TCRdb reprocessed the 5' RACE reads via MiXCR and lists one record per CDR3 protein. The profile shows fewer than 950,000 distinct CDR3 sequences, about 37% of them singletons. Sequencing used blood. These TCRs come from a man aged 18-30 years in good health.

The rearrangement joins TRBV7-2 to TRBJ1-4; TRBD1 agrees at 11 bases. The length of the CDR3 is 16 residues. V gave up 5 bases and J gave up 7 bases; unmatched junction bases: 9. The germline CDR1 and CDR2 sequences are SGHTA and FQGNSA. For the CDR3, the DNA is TGTGCCAGCAGCACCCGGACAGGGGGCCGCGGTGAAAAACTGTTTTTT. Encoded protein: CASSTRTGGRGEKLFF.

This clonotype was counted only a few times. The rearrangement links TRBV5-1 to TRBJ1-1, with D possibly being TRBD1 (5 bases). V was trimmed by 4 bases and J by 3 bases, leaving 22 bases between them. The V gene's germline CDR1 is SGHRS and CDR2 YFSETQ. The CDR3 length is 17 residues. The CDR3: CASSPGGASILDTEAFF. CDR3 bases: TGCGCCAGCAGCCCCGGAGGGGCTTCCATCTTGGACACTGAAGCTTTCTTT.

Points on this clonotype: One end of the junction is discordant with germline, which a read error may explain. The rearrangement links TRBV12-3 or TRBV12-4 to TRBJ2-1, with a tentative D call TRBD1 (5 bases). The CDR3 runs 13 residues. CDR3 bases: TGTGCCAGCACCCCCAGGGCCCAGAATGAGGAGTTCTTC. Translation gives CASTPRAQNEEFF.

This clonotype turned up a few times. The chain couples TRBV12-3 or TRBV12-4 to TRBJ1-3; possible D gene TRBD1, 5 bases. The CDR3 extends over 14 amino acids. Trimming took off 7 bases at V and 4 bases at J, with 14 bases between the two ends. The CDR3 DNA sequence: TGTGCCAGCACCCCGGGACCCGGAGGAAACACCATATATTTT. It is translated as CASTPGPGGNTIYF.

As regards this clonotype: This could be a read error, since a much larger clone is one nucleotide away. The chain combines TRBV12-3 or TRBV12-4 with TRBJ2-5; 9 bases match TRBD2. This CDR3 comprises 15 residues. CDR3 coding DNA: TGTACCAGCAGTTCAAGGGGACTAGCCCAAGAGACCCAGTACTTC. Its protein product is CTSSSRGLAQETQYF.

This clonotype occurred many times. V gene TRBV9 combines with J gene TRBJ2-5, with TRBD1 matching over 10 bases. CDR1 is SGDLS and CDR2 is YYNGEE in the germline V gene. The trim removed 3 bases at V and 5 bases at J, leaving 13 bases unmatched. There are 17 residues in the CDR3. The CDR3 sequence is CASSANIRDRGGETQYF. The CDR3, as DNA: TGTGCCAGCAGCGCAAATATCCGGGACAGGGGTGGGGAGACCCAGTACTTC.

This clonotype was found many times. The CDR3 region is CASSAEIRDTYEQYF. As DNA, the CDR3 is TGTGCCAGCAGTGCAGAAATCCGGGACACCTACGAGCAGTACTTC. This chain connects TRBV6-2 or TRBV6-3 to TRBJ2-7, with a tentative D call TRBD1 (6 bases). Germline CDR1 MNHEY, CDR2 SVGEGT. The CDR3 totals 15 residues. The V end was cut by 5 bases, the J end by 2 bases, with 16 bases between.

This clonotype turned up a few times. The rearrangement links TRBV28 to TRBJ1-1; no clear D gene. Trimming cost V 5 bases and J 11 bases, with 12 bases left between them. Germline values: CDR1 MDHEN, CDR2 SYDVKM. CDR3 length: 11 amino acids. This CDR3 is CASSPGWRAFF. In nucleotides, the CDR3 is TGTGCCAGCAGTCCCGGATGGCGGGCTTTCTTT. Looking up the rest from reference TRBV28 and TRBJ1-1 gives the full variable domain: DVKVTQSSRYLVKRTGEKVFLECVQDMDHENMFWYRQDPGLGLRLIYFSYDVKMKEKGDIPEGYSVSREKKERFSLILESASTNQTSMYLCASSPGWRAFFGQGTRLTVV.

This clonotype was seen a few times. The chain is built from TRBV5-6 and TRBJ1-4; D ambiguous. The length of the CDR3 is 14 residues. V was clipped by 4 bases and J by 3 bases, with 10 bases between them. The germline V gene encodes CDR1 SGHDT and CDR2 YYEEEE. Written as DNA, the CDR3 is TGTGCCAGCAGCCCCCGGCCGGCTAATGAAAAACTGTTTTTT. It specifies CASSPRPANEKLFF.

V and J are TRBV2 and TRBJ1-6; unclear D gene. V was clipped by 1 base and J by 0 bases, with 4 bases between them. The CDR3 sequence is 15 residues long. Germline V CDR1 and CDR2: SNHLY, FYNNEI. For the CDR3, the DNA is TGTGCCAGCAGTGAAGAAAGCTCCTATAATTCACCCCTCCACTTT. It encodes CASSEESSYNSPLHF.

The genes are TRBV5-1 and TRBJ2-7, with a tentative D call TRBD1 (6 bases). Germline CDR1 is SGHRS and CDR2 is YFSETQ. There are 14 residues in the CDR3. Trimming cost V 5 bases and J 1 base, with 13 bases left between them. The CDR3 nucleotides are TGCGCCAGCAGGAGTGGGACACAATCCTACGAGCAGTACTTC. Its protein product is CASRSGTQSYEQYF. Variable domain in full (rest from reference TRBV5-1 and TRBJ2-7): KAGVTQTPRYLIKTRGQQVTLSCSPISGHRSVSWYQQTPGQGLQFLFEYFSETQRNKGNFPGRFSGRQFSNSRSEMNVSTLELGDSALYLCASRSGTQSYEQYFGPGTRLTVT.

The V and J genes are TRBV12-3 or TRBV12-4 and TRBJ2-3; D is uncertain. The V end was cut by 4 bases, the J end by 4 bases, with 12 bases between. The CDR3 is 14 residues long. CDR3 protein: CASSSIKRADTQYF. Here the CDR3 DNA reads TGTGCCAGCAGTTCGATCAAGAGAGCAGATACGCAGTATTTT.

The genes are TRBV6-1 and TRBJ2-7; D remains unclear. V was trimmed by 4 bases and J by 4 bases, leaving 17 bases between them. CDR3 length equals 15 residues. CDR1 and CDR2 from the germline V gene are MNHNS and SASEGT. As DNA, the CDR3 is TGTGCCAGCAGTGTTCAAACGGCAAACCCTTACGAGCAGTACTTC. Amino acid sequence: CASSVQTANPYEQYF.

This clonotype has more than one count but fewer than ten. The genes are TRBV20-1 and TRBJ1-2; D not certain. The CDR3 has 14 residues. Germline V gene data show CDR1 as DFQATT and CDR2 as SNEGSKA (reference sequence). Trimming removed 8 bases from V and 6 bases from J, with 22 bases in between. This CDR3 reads CSTAQVSPGNGYTF. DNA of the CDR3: TGCAGTACTGCTCAGGTCTCCCCGGGGAATGGCTACACCTTC.

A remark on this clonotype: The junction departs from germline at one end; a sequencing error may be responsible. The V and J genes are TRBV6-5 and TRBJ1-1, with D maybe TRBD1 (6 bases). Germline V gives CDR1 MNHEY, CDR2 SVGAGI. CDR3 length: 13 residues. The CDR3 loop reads CASSSGQPSEAFF. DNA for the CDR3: TGTGCCAGCAGTTCAGGACAGCCCTCTGAGGCTTTCTTT.

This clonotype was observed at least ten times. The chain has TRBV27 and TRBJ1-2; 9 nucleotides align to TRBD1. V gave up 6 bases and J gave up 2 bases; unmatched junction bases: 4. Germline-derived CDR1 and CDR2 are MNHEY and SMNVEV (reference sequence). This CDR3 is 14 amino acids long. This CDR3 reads CASSPGTGNYGYTF. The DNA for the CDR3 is TGTGCCAGCAGCCCCGGGACAGGGAACTATGGCTACACCTTC.

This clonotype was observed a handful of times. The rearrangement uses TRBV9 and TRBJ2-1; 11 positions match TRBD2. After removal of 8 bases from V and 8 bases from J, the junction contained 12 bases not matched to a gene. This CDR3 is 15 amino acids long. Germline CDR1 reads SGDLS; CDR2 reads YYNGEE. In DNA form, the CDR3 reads TGTGCCAGTCATAGGGTTAGCGGGGGGGCCCATGAGCAGTTCTTC. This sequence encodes CASHRVSGGAHEQFF.

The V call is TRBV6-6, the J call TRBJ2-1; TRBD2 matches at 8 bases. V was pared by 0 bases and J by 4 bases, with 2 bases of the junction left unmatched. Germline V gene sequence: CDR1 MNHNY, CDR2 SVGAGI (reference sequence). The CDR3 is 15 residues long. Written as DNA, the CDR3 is TGTGCCAGCAGTTACTCAGCGGGGGTTTACAATGAGCAGTTCTTC. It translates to CASSYSAGVYNEQFF.

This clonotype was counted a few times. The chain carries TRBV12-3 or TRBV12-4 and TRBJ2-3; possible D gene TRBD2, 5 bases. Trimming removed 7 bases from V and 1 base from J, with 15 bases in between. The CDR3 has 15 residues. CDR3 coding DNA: TGTGCCAGCACTTTCGCCGGGGTCGGCACAGATACGCAGTATTTT. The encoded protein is CASTFAGVGTDTQYF.